These 5 T cell receptor beta chains were all obtained from the same sample, sequenced in a study of cytomegalovirus exposure and HLA in healthy donors. The PCR made use of 60 Vbeta and 13 Jbeta primers. TCRdb keeps only in-frame clones here, not all; method: immunoSEQ multiplex PCR. The sample has roughly 140,000 clones. Sequenced: PBMCs. These receptors came from a middle-aged man in good health and CMV-seronegative.

The gene calls are TRBV18 and TRBJ1-2, with 8 bases fitting TRBD1. Germline assignment: CDR1 KGHSH and CDR2 LQKENI. Trimming took 6 bases from V and 7 from J; bases not matched to a gene: 10. CDR3 length equals 14 residues. The CDR3 DNA reads as TGTGCCAGCTCCCAGACAGGGGACGATGCTGGCTACACCTTC. Translating it yields CASSQTGDDAGYTF.

This chain connects TRBV5-8 to TRBJ2-7, with no clear D. Germline CDR1 is SGHTS and CDR2 is YDEGEE. CDR3 length: 13 residues. Trimming took off 1 base at V and 12 bases at J, with 17 bases between the two ends. The CDR3 here is CASSLINSPPPYF. The CDR3 DNA reads TGTGCCAGCAGCTTGATCAACAGTCCACCCCCGTACTTC.

The chain links TRBV6-1 to TRBJ2-3, with 8 bases matching TRBD2. V shed 10 bases, J shed 1 base, and the junction held 10 bases outside the gene matches. Germline CDR1 is MNHNS and CDR2 is SASEGT. This CDR3 region has 15 residues. CDR3 DNA sequence: TGTGCCACCGACGAGCCAGCGGGGGGCACAGATACGCAGTATTTT. Its protein is CATDEPAGGTDTQYF.

This chain uses TRBV7-2 with TRBJ2-7, with 7 nucleotides matching TRBD2. Unmatched junction bases numbered 3, after V lost 1 base and J lost 6 bases. CDR1 is SGHTA, CDR2 FQGNSA, per germline. The length of the CDR3 is 13 residues. The CDR3: CASSLDGGTEQYF. The CDR3 coding sequence is TGTGCCAGCAGCTTAGACGGGGGGACCGAGCAGTACTTC.

The chain recombines TRBV6-5 with TRBJ2-7; 11 bases align to TRBD2. Germline loops: CDR1 MNHEY, CDR2 SVGAGI. V shed 8 bases, J shed 12 bases, and the junction held 15 bases outside the gene matches. This CDR3 region has 14 residues. In nucleotides, the CDR3 is TGTGCCAGCCGTAACCCCCAGACTAGCGGGGACGCGTACTTC. This sequence encodes CASRNPQTSGDAYF.